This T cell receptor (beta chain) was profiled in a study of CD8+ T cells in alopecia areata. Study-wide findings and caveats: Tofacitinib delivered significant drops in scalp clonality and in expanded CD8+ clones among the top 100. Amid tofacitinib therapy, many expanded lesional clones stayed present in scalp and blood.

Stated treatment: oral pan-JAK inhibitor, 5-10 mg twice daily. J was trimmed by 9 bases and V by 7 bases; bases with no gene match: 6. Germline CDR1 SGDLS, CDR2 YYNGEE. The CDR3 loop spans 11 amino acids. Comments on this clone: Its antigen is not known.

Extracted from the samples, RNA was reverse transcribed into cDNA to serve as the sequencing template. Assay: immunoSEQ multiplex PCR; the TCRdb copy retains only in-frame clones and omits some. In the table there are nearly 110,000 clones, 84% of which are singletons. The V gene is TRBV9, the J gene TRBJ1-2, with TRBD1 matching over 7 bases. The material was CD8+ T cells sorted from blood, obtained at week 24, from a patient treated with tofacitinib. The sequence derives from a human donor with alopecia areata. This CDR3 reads CASATGVSYTF. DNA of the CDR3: TGTGCCAGCGCAACAGGGGTGAGCTACACCTTC.